The T cell receptor (beta chain) under discussion was sequenced for a study of HIV-infected children after antiretroviral therapy interruption. Study as a whole: Samples from the continuous-treatment group were taken at weeks 0, 48 and 150.

In this sample, this clonotype turned up many times. A 3' RACE protocol on RNA, with unique molecular identifiers, produced the TCR library. Each CDR3 protein is one row after TCRdb ran MiXCR on the 3' RACE reads. The table includes 90,000 or so distinct CDR3 sequences, approximately 6.9% detected once. Treatment meaning: PENTA 11 planned treatment interruption arm or continuous ART arm. Cryopreserved PBMC samples required at least 5 million viable cells. The V gene's germline CDR1 is SNHLY and CDR2 FYNNEI. Trimming took 7 bases from V and 1 from J, leaving 11 bases between them. The CDR3 covers 13 residues.

The sample in question was CD45RA+ CD4+ T cells from PBMCs, pooled from several time points, obtained from a donor given antiretroviral therapy, either interrupted or continuous. The subset here: naive CD4+ CD45RA+ CD45RO- T cells. The chain employs TRBV2 and TRBJ2-7; maybe TRBD1 (6 bases). The TCR originated in a pool of human donors with HIV. The CDR3 DNA reads TGTGCCAGCAATTGGGACATTTCCTACGAGCAGTACTTC. This gives the protein CASNWDISYEQYF.